This passage covers 24 T cell receptor beta chains from one sample sequenced in a study of shared T cell receptors in the human thymus. The protocol was immunoSEQ multiplex PCR, while the TCRdb copy is restricted to in-frame clones and leaves out a portion. The sample holds hundreds of thousands of clones, about 95% seen once. Sequencing input: thymocytes. The receptors were gathered from a human donor.

The chain combines TRBV9 with TRBJ2-7; 14 nucleotides agree with TRBD2. Germline trimming cut 2 bases from V and 5 bases from J; bases unmatched to any gene: 12. The V gene's germline CDR1 is SGDLS and CDR2 YYNGEE. CDR3 size: 18 residues. CDR3 sequence reads: CASSVATSGRAVRDEQYF. The DNA of the CDR3 is TGTGCCAGCAGCGTGGCGACTAGCGGGAGGGCCGTACGCGACGAGCAGTACTTC.

The rearrangement uses TRBV5-1 and TRBJ2-3; 13 nucleotides agree with TRBD2. The trim removed 3 bases at V and 4 bases at J, leaving 8 bases unmatched. CDR3 length equals 17 residues. Germline lookup yields CDR1 SGHRS and CDR2 YFSETQ. The chain's CDR3 is CASSSTQTSGRPDTQYF. The CDR3 nucleotides are TGCGCCAGCAGCTCCACCCAGACTAGCGGGAGGCCAGATACGCAGTATTTT.

The J gene is TRBJ2-4, the V gene TRBV9; 9 nucleotides agree with TRBD1. The CDR3 contains 16 residues. In germline, CDR1 is SGDLS, CDR2 YYNGEE. The junction had 6 bases not matched to a gene; V was cut back by 3 bases and J by 2 bases. This CDR3 is CASSGTGDRTKNIQYF. The CDR3 region has the DNA TGTGCCAGCAGCGGGACAGGGGATAGGACCAAAAACATTCAGTACTTC.

The chain combines TRBV13 with TRBJ1-1; D is perhaps TRBD1 (6 bases). This CDR3 contains 16 residues. V lost 5 bases and J lost 5, with 21 bases in between. Germline V gene data show CDR1 as PRHDT and CDR2 as FYEKMQ (reference sequence). The CDR3 sequence: CASSPSGGRGGTEAFF. As DNA, the CDR3 is TGTGCCAGCAGCCCCTCGGGGGGCAGGGGTGGGACTGAAGCTTTCTTT.

To note about this clone: An end of the junction differs from the germline gene, which may be a read error. The gene calls are TRBV2 and TRBJ1-4; D unresolved. CDR3 length: 12 amino acids. Germline lookup yields CDR1 SNHLY and CDR2 FYNNEI. DNA of the CDR3: TGTGCCAGCACGGGTACCGAACGGTCCTTAGGTTTT. Translated, it gives CASTGTERSLGF. The full variable domain, with the rest looked up from reference TRBV2 and TRBJ1-4, is EPEVTQTPSHQVTQMGQEVILRCVPISNHLYFYWYRQILGQKVEFLVSFYNNEISEKSEIFDDQFSVERPDGSNFTLKIRSTKLEDSAMYFCASTGTERSLGFGSGTQLSVL.

This clone was recorded once. V usage is TRBV6-1 and J usage is TRBJ2-3; TRBD2 matches 8 bases. CDR3 length: 11 residues. J was trimmed by 6 bases and V by 11 bases; bases with no gene match: 4. Looked up from germline, CDR1 is MNHNS and CDR2 is SASEGT. The CDR3 bases are TGTGCCGGTTCGGGGGGGGATACGCAGTATTTT. Its protein product is CAGSGGDTQYF.

The chain carries TRBV2 and TRBJ1-2; D not certain. Germline-derived CDR1 and CDR2 are SNHLY and FYNNEI. V lost 4 bases to trimming and J lost 7 bases, with 4 bases between them. This CDR3 has 10 amino acids. In DNA, the CDR3 is TGTGCCAGCAGTGTTATTGGCTACACCTTC. It is translated as CASSVIGYTF.

This sequence joins TRBV28 and TRBJ1-4; no clear D gene. The CDR3 covers 13 residues. Trimming cost V 11 bases and J 2 bases, with 12 bases left between them. Germline lookup yields CDR1 MDHEN and CDR2 SYDVKM. CDR3 protein: CAASLGTNEKLFF. The DNA of the CDR3 is TGTGCCGCCTCCCTGGGTACTAATGAAAAACTGTTTTTT.

The chain uses TRBV4-2 and TRBJ1-1; TRBD1 matches at 8 bases. Germline V lookup: CDR1 LGHNA, CDR2 YNFKEQ. J was trimmed by 0 bases and V by 2 bases; bases with no gene match: 5. There are 16 residues in the CDR3. The DNA of the CDR3 is TGTGCCAGCAGCCAAACCCGGGACAGGTTGAACACTGAAGCTTTCTTT. This gives the protein CASSQTRDRLNTEAFF.

The chain joins TRBV19 to TRBJ1-5; D unresolved. The CDR3 totals 14 residues. V gave up 5 bases and J gave up 0 bases, with 8 bases separating them. CDR1 LNHDA and CDR2 SQIVND come from the germline V gene (reference sequence). The CDR3 sequence: CASSGRNSNQPQHF. In nucleotides, the CDR3 is TGTGCCAGTAGTGGTAGGAATAGCAATCAGCCCCAGCATTTT.

Worth noting for this clone: Other DNA sequences within the sample encode an identical CDR3. The chain employs TRBV10-3 and TRBJ1-1; maybe TRBD1 (5 bases). The CDR3 totals 14 residues. Germline-derived CDR1 and CDR2 are ENHRY and SYGVKD. Trimming shortened V by 0 bases and J by 4 bases, and 9 bases separated the two germline ends. CDR3 amino acids: CAISESGRGTEAFF. The CDR3 bases are TGTGCCATCAGTGAGTCGGGGCGAGGCACTGAAGCTTTCTTT.

The chain employs TRBV27 and TRBJ2-1, with TRBD2 identical over 10 bases. V trimming: 4 bases; J trimming: 10 bases; junction bases outside the gene matches: 10. The CDR3 has 15 amino acids. Germline CDR1 and CDR2: MNHEY and SMNVEV (reference sequence). The CDR3 loop is CASSWASGSKGEQFF. In DNA form, the CDR3 reads TGTGCCAGCAGTTGGGCTAGCGGGAGTAAGGGAGAGCAGTTCTTC.

The CDR3 spells CASSYTGDGNSPLHF. The CDR3 bases are TGTGCCAGCAGCTACACAGGGGATGGTAATTCACCCCTCCACTTT. The V gene is TRBV7-9, the J gene TRBJ1-6; TRBD1 aligns across 7 bases. CDR3 length equals 15 residues. The germline gives CDR1 SEHNR, CDR2 FQNEAQ (reference sequence). Trimming removed 4 bases from V and 6 bases from J; junction bases left unmatched: 6.

This clone was counted between two and nine times. The chain uses TRBV27 and TRBJ1-5; D may be TRBD1 (5 bases). The CDR3 length is 14 residues. Trimming pared 5 bases from V and 6 bases from J, leaving 14 bases between. Germline V gene lookup returns CDR1 MNHEY and CDR2 SMNVEV (reference sequence). CDR3: CASSIGRAGQPQHF. The CDR3 DNA sequence: TGTGCCAGCAGTATAGGCAGGGCCGGTCAGCCCCAGCATTTT.

The CDR3 DNA sequence: TGTGCCAGCAGTGACCCCCGACAGCTTCCCTACGAGCAGTACTTC. Its translation is CASSDPRQLPYEQYF. The rearrangement uses TRBV25-1 and TRBJ2-7; tentative D call: TRBD1 (5 bases). The V gene lost 3 bases and the J gene lost 2 bases, with 14 bases spanning the gap. The germline gives CDR1 MGHDK, CDR2 SYGVNS. The CDR3 consists of 15 residues.

The chain recombines TRBV7-2 with TRBJ2-7; a possible D gene is TRBD2 (5 bases). This CDR3 comprises 14 residues. From germline, CDR1 is SGHTA and CDR2 FQGNSA. The germline V and J ends were trimmed by 3 bases and 7 bases, with 16 bases remaining between them. CDR3 region: CASSLAGLGWEQYF. The CDR3 DNA is TGTGCCAGCAGCTTGGCCGGACTGGGTTGGGAGCAGTACTTC.

The chain carries TRBV7-9 and TRBJ2-7; D perhaps matches TRBD2 (6 bases). This CDR3 is built from 16 residues. Trimming removed 5 bases from V and 3 bases from J, with 20 bases in between. The germline gives CDR1 SEHNR, CDR2 FQNEAQ (reference sequence). Here the CDR3 reads CASSPSPSGVLYEQYF. The CDR3 region has the DNA TGTGCCAGCAGCCCCTCCCCTTCGGGAGTCCTCTACGAGCAGTACTTC. The full variable domain, completed using reference TRBV7-9 and TRBJ2-7, is DTGVSQNPRHKITKRGQNVTFRCDPISEHNRLYWYRQTLGQGPEFLTYFQNEAQLEKSRLLSDRFSAERPKGSFSTLEIQRTEQGDSAMYLCASSPSPSGVLYEQYFGPGTRLTVT.

The J gene is TRBJ2-1, the V gene TRBV27; the match to TRBD2 covers 10 bases. Germline assignment: CDR1 MNHEY and CDR2 SMNVEV (reference sequence). Trimming removed 7 bases from V and 4 bases from J; junction bases left unmatched: 7. The CDR3 has 15 residues. The DNA of the CDR3 is TGTGCCAGCACCAAAACTAGCGGGGATTACAATGAGCAGTTCTTC. Amino acid sequence: CASTKTSGDYNEQFF.

This rearrangement joins TRBV2 to TRBJ2-1; the D is unclear. The CDR3 totals 14 residues. Trimming stripped 4 bases from V and 0 bases from J, with 7 bases between. Germline-derived CDR1 and CDR2 are SNHLY and FYNNEI. The chain's CDR3 is CASSAVSSYNEQFF. CDR3 coding DNA: TGTGCCAGCAGTGCGGTGAGCTCCTACAATGAGCAGTTCTTC.

This chain uses TRBV28 with TRBJ2-7; 14 nucleotides line up with TRBD2. CDR3 length: 19 amino acids. Germline assignment: CDR1 MDHEN and CDR2 SYDVKM. J gave up 0 bases and V 7 bases, and 14 bases lay outside the gene matches. The CDR3 nucleotides read TGTGCCAGCACCACCCCGGGACTAGCGGGAGCTACCAGCTCCTACGAGCAGTACTTC. Its protein is CASTTPGLAGATSSYEQYF.

V and J are TRBV27 and TRBJ1-2, with a weak D call TRBD1 (6 bases). V gave up 7 bases and J gave up 2 bases, with 11 bases separating them. The germline V gene has CDR1 MNHEY and CDR2 SMNVEV (reference sequence). This CDR3 spans 13 amino acids. The CDR3, as DNA: TGTGCCAGCAAGGGTACAGGGAACTATGGCTACACCTTC. Translated, it gives CASKGTGNYGYTF.

This chain connects TRBV30 to TRBJ2-7; 10 nucleotides align to TRBD2. J gave up 5 bases and V 3 bases, and 7 bases lay outside the gene matches. Germline loops: CDR1 GTSNPN, CDR2 SVGIG (reference sequence). The CDR3 is made up of 14 amino acids. This CDR3 reads CAWRGLAGVDEQYF. CDR3 DNA: TGTGCCTGGAGAGGGCTAGCGGGAGTCGACGAGCAGTACTTC.

The chain carries TRBV14 and TRBJ1-1; D not resolved. This CDR3 comprises 14 residues. The V and J ends lost 4 bases and 0 bases respectively, with 9 bases between them. CDR1 is SGHDN and CDR2 is FVKESK in the germline V gene. CDR3 nucleotide sequence: TGTGCCAGCAGCCTCGGACCCTTGAACACTGAAGCTTTCTTT. As protein: CASSLGPLNTEAFF. Full variable domain (remainder filled in from reference TRBV14 and TRBJ1-1): EAGVTQFPSHSVIEKGQTVTLRCDPISGHDNLYWYRRVMGKEIKFLLHFVKESKQDESGMPNNRFLAERTGGTYSTLKVQPAELEDSGVYFCASSLGPLNTEAFFGQGTRLTVV.

The chain is built from TRBV4-3 and TRBJ1-4; TRBD1 matches at 8 bases. This CDR3 region has 16 residues. Trimming cost V 3 bases and J 5 bases; bases outside gene matches: 8. Germline V lookup: CDR1 LGHNA, CDR2 YSLEER. CDR3 DNA sequence: TGCGCCAGCAGCCAGGAGACAGGGGTCTCCAATGAAAAACTGTTTTTT. Residues: CASSQETGVSNEKLFF.